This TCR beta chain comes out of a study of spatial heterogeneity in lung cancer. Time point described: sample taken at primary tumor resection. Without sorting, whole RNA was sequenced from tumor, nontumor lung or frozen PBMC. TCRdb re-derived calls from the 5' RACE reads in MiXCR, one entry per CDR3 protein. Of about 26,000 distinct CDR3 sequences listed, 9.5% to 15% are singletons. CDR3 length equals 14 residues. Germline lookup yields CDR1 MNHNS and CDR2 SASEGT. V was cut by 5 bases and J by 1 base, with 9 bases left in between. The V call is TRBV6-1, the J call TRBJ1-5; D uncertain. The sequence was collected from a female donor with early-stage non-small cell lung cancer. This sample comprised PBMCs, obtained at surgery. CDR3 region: CASSSAESNQPQHF. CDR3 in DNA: TGTGCCAGCAGTTCCGCCGAAAGCAATCAGCCCCAGCATTTT.